Here is one T cell receptor (beta chain) with its context. Its antigen is unidentified. TCRdb keeps only in-frame clones here, not all; method: immunoSEQ multiplex PCR. Of about 250,000 clones in the sample, more than 85% were seen once. The sample comes from a study of cytomegalovirus exposure and HLA in healthy donors. Overall study results and limits: It was approximately 150 TCR beta chains that were listed as cytomegalovirus-associated. It was confirmed in vitro that three of the CMV-associated chains were specific for CMV antigens.

CDR1 is LNHNV, CDR2 YYDKDF, per germline (reference sequence). CDR3 length equals 14 residues. Trimming pared 0 bases from V and 0 bases from J, leaving 6 bases between. This sequence was found in a man aged 18 to 30 in good health and CMV-seropositive. The V and J genes are TRBV15 and TRBJ2-7; no reliable D call. Sequenced input: PBMCs. CDR3 nucleotides: TGTGCCACCAGCAGAGAGAGAGACTCCTACGAGCAGTACTTC. This gives the protein CATSRERDSYEQYF.